This entry features one TCR beta chain sequence. Antigen: not known. The sample originates from a study of cytomegalovirus exposure and HLA in healthy donors. Overall study findings and caveats: Immune exposure was documented only through CMV serostatus. Some V segments, TRBV6-2 and TRBV6-3 among them, were indistinguishable and were therefore excluded.

Though probably carrying unrecorded immune exposures, donors were nominally healthy at sampling. The study ran its PCR with 60 Vbeta and 13 Jbeta primers. This table comes from immunoSEQ multiplex PCR, and its TCRdb copy is limited to in-frame clones, with some not included. The profile shows more than 110,000 clones, around 72% of them singletons. The V gene's germline CDR1 is MGHDK and CDR2 SYGVNS. V was shortened by 5 bases and J by 6 bases, with 21 bases between the two germline ends. The CDR3 contains 16 residues. This sequence was found in a human donor in good health. V gene TRBV25-1 combines with J gene TRBJ2-3, with D possibly being TRBD1 (6 bases). Source material: PBMCs. DNA for the CDR3: TGTGCCAGCAGTCCCCTGGACAGTGGTACAGTGGATACGCAGTATTTT. Its translation: CASSPLDSGTVDTQYF.